The 32 T cell receptor beta chains below all came from one sample that was sequenced in a study of identical twins. TCRdb ran MiXCR on the 5' RACE reads and lists one entry per CDR3 protein. The profile covers roughly 350,000 distinct CDR3 sequences, with around 12% appearing a single time and around 7.8% taken by the ten largest. The same specimen was also included in a second study, on yellow fever vaccine responses in identical twins.

Sequencing used CD8+ T cells sorted from blood. All receptors come from a woman aged 18 to 35 in good health.

This clonotype was counted at least ten times. The chain employs TRBV24-1 and TRBJ2-6, with D possibly matching TRBD2 (5 bases). Trimming took off 7 bases at V and 3 bases at J, with 6 bases between the two ends. This CDR3 is built from 13 residues. From germline, CDR1 is KGHDR and CDR2 SFDVKD. CDR3 region: CATRGVGANVLTF. The DNA for the CDR3 is TGTGCCACCAGGGGAGTTGGGGCCAACGTCCTGACTTTC.

DNA for the CDR3: TGTGCCAGCAACCCATGGGGGGGCAATGAGCAGTTCTTC. It yields the protein CASNPWGGNEQFF. The rearrangement joins TRBV2 to TRBJ2-1, with TRBD2 matching 7 bases. Germline loops: CDR1 SNHLY, CDR2 FYNNEI. The CDR3 extends over 13 amino acids. The J segment lost 6 bases and the V segment lost 7 bases, leaving 6 bases of the junction unmatched. The full variable domain, its missing parts supplied by reference TRBV2 and TRBJ2-1, is EPEVTQTPSHQVTQMGQEVILRCVPISNHLYFYWYRQILGQKVEFLVSFYNNEISEKSEIFDDQFSVERPDGSNFTLKIRSTKLEDSAMYFCASNPWGGNEQFFGPGTRLTVL.

This chain uses TRBV10-2 with TRBJ1-4; the D is unclear. Trimming cost V 6 bases and J 0 bases, with 14 bases left between them. Germline assignment: CDR1 WSHSY and CDR2 SAAADI. CDR3 size: 16 residues. Here the CDR3 DNA reads TGCGCCAGCAGCCTTAGAATGCGGGCAACTAATGAAAAACTGTTTTTT. Its protein is CASSLRMRATNEKLFF.

This clonotype came up a few times. This chain connects TRBV19 to TRBJ2-7; the D gene could be TRBD1 or TRBD2 (5 bases each). This CDR3 contains 14 residues. V lost 5 bases to trimming and J lost 1 base, with 12 bases between them. The germline V gene has CDR1 LNHDA and CDR2 SQIVND (reference sequence). CDR3: CASSPGPLSYEQYF. Here the CDR3 DNA reads TGTGCCAGTAGTCCGGGACCTCTTTCCTACGAGCAGTACTTC.

This chain uses TRBV27 with TRBJ2-5; D unresolved. Germline CDR1 reads MNHEY; CDR2 reads SMNVEV (reference sequence). The V gene lost 3 bases and the J gene lost 1 base, with 6 bases spanning the gap. The CDR3 sequence is 13 residues long. The CDR3 region is CASSFAIQETQYF. CDR3 DNA: TGTGCCAGCAGTTTCGCGATCCAAGAGACCCAGTACTTC.

This clonotype was recorded a few times. This chain uses TRBV13 with TRBJ1-1; TRBD1 aligns across 8 bases. CDR1 is PRHDT and CDR2 is FYEKMQ in the germline V gene (reference sequence). This CDR3 is 13 amino acids long. V was pared by 6 bases and J by 3 bases, with 3 bases of the junction left unmatched. CDR3 sequence reads: CASRVTGDTEAFF. The CDR3 DNA sequence: TGTGCCAGCAGGGTGACAGGGGACACTGAAGCTTTCTTT.

This clonotype appeared once. This sequence joins TRBV13 and TRBJ2-7; 9 bases are a match to TRBD1. The V segment lost 3 bases and the J segment 2 bases; nucleotides outside the gene matches: 5. The CDR3 loop spans 15 amino acids. Germline CDR1 is PRHDT and CDR2 is FYEKMQ (reference sequence). In DNA form, the CDR3 reads TGTGCCAGCAGCTTGTGGGGACAGGGAGCCTACGAGCAGTACTTC. It specifies CASSLWGQGAYEQYF.

Points on this clonotype: The DNA is omitted, as the CDR3 cannot be located on it reliably, and the CDR3 follows TCRdb's listing. The chain carries TRBV4-2 and TRBJ2-2. Germline V lookup: CDR1 LGHNA, CDR2 YNFKEQ. The CDR3 is 16 residues long, ends included. CDR3: CASSQGQGNAGELFFF.

This clonotype was detected a few times. V and J are TRBV12-3 or TRBV12-4 and TRBJ2-7; unclear D gene. This CDR3 comprises 17 residues. The ends were cut back, 5 bases at V and 0 bases at J, with 20 bases in the middle. The CDR3 region is CASSRSHGAMISYEQYF. Here the CDR3 DNA reads TGTGCCAGCAGTCGGTCCCACGGAGCGATGATCTCCTACGAGCAGTACTTC.

This clonotype was counted at least ten times. The gene calls are TRBV10-3 and TRBJ2-1; 7 nucleotides align to TRBD2. The V gene's germline CDR1 is ENHRY and CDR2 SYGVKD. The J segment lost 8 bases and the V segment lost 6 bases, leaving 7 bases of the junction unmatched. There are 13 residues in the CDR3. The CDR3 sequence: CAISLGLGDEQFF. For the CDR3, the DNA is TGTGCCATCAGCCTAGGACTAGGGGATGAGCAGTTCTTC.

The chain carries TRBV7-8 and TRBJ1-2; D is unclear. V dropped 9 bases and J dropped 5 bases, with 10 bases sitting between them. This CDR3 contains 11 residues. Germline loops: CDR1 SGHVS, CDR2 FQNEAQ. The CDR3 sequence is CASRTAYGYTF. Here the CDR3 DNA reads TGTGCCAGTCGGACCGCTTATGGCTACACCTTC.

This sequence joins TRBV12-3 or TRBV12-4 and TRBJ2-7, with D perhaps matching TRBD1 or TRBD2 (7 bases each). The CDR3 covers 13 residues. Trimming cost V 5 bases and J 8 bases, with 16 bases left between them. As DNA, the CDR3 is TGTGCCAGCAGTCCCGGGGGGACAGTTCAGCAGTACTTC. It is translated as CASSPGGTVQQYF.

The chain recombines TRBV24-1 with TRBJ1-6; no reliable D call. Germline V CDR1 and CDR2: KGHDR, SFDVKD. The CDR3 covers 13 residues. The ends were cut back, 5 bases at V and 10 bases at J, with 11 bases in the middle. The DNA of the CDR3 is TGTGCCACCAGTGCCGGGGTTCGGTCACCCCTCCACTTT. Protein product: CATSAGVRSPLHF.

This clonotype was recorded a few times. CDR3 nucleotides: TGTGCCAGCAGCGGTCTACTTGGATGGGGGGAGACCCAGTACTTC. Translating gives CASSGLLGWGETQYF. The gene calls are TRBV5-5 and TRBJ2-5; either TRBD1 or TRBD2 may fit D (5 bases each). CDR1 SGHKS and CDR2 YYEKEE come from the germline V gene (reference sequence). The V gene lost 4 bases and the J gene lost 5 bases, with 18 bases spanning the gap. There are 15 residues in the CDR3.

The sample holds a few counts of this clonotype. V usage is TRBV11-1 and J usage is TRBJ2-6; TRBD1 or TRBD2 may be the D gene (5 bases each). The CDR3 covers 18 residues. Germline V gives CDR1 SGHAT, CDR2 FQDESV (reference sequence). The V gene lost 1 base and the J gene lost 0 bases, with 13 bases spanning the gap. The CDR3 sequence: CASSLGGQGVSGANVLTF. Here the CDR3 DNA reads TGTGCCAGCAGCTTAGGCGGGCAAGGGGTCTCTGGGGCCAACGTCCTGACTTTC.

This clonotype was seen a handful of times. J is TRBJ1-5 and V is TRBV28, with D unclear. This CDR3 has 17 residues. Between the trimmed V and J ends, which lost 7 bases and 5 bases, there was a span of 24 bases. Germline V gene lookup returns CDR1 MDHEN and CDR2 SYDVKM. The CDR3 bases are TGTGCCAGCACCGATTACCTCGGGCAGAATATAGATCAGCCCCAGCATTTT. Translating it yields CASTDYLGQNIDQPQHF.

The chain combines TRBV7-9 with TRBJ2-3, with D unclear. Trimming cost V 1 base and J 3 bases, with 14 bases left between them. Per germline, CDR1 SEHNR and CDR2 FQNEAQ (reference sequence). There are 16 residues in the CDR3. Written as DNA, the CDR3 is TGTGCCAGCAGCTTAGGGTCCATCACCCAGACAGATACGCAGTATTTT. Translating it yields CASSLGSITQTDTQYF. Filled out from reference TRBV7-9 and TRBJ2-3, the complete variable domain reads DTGVSQNPRHKITKRGQNVTFRCDPISEHNRLYWYRQTLGQGPEFLTYFQNEAQLEKSRLLSDRFSAERPKGSFSTLEIQRTEQGDSAMYLCASSLGSITQTDTQYFGPGTRLTVL.

There are a few counts of this clonotype. CDR3 DNA: TGTGCCAGCCATCGAAACGGGGTTGGAGAGCAGTACTTC. Translation gives CASHRNGVGEQYF. The chain joins TRBV27 to TRBJ2-7, with D tentatively TRBD2 (5 bases). Germline V gene lookup returns CDR1 MNHEY and CDR2 SMNVEV (reference sequence). This CDR3 comprises 13 residues. Trimming took 8 bases from V and 7 from J, leaving 18 bases between them.

The V and J genes are TRBV4-1 and TRBJ2-1; D unresolved. CDR1 and CDR2 (germline): MGHRA, YSYEKL. Trimming cost V 2 bases and J 5 bases, with 16 bases left between them. CDR3 length: 16 amino acids. Here the CDR3 DNA reads TGCGCCAGCAGCCAAACCGTGGTCTCCAGTAACAATGAGCAGTTCTTC. Protein product: CASSQTVVSSNNEQFF.

The chain couples TRBV28 to TRBJ2-2, with 7 bases lining up with TRBD2. The V segment lost 7 bases and the J segment 5 bases; nucleotides outside the gene matches: 10. The CDR3 totals 15 residues. The V gene's germline CDR1 is MDHEN and CDR2 SYDVKM. CDR3: CASNLLAIGTGELFF. CDR3 bases: TGTGCCAGCAACCTACTAGCGATAGGGACCGGGGAGCTGTTTTTT.

The genes are TRBV7-6 and TRBJ2-7; D possibly uses TRBD1 or TRBD2 (6 bases each). The CDR3 totals 15 residues. V gave up 1 base and J gave up 3 bases, with 13 bases separating them. CDR1 SGHVS and CDR2 FNYEAQ come from the germline V gene. CDR3 DNA: TGTGCCAGCAGCTTAGAGGGGGGAGCTTTCTACGAGCAGTACTTC. Protein product: CASSLEGGAFYEQYF. Drawing the rest from reference TRBV7-6 and TRBJ2-7, the complete variable domain is GAGVSQSPRYKVTKRGQDVALRCDPISGHVSLYWYRQALGQGPEFLTYFNYEAQQDKSGLPNDRFSAERPEGSISTLTIQRTEQRDSAMYRCASSLEGGAFYEQYFGPGTRLTVT.

This clonotype was detected ten times or more. V is TRBV27 and J is TRBJ2-7; tentative D call: TRBD2 (6 bases). Germline V lookup: CDR1 MNHEY, CDR2 SMNVEV (reference sequence). The CDR3 is 14 residues long. Trimming removed 6 bases at V and 5 bases at J, with 17 bases between. For the CDR3, the DNA is TGTGCCAGCAGCCCCGGGGGAGCTAAGAACGAGCAGTACTTC. This codes for CASSPGGAKNEQYF.

Only a few counts were recorded for this clonotype. This chain uses TRBV12-3 or TRBV12-4 with TRBJ1-5; D unresolved. The CDR3 is made up of 13 amino acids. V dropped 4 bases and J dropped 6 bases, with 10 bases sitting between them. CDR3: CASSSPSIQPQHF. CDR3 DNA: TGTGCCAGCAGTTCACCCTCTATTCAGCCCCAGCATTTT.

This clonotype was found a few times. The chain joins TRBV20-1 to TRBJ2-1; D possibly corresponds to TRBD1 (6 bases). CDR3 length equals 14 residues. Trimming took off 0 bases at V and 8 bases at J, with 14 bases between the two ends. CDR1 and CDR2 from the germline V gene are DFQATT and SNEGSKA (reference sequence). The DNA for the CDR3 is TGCAGTGCTAGAGATTTTGAGGGGGTGGATGAGCAGTTCTTC. Its protein is CSARDFEGVDEQFF.

The V call is TRBV15, the J call TRBJ2-1; 13 bases are shared with TRBD2. CDR1 is LNHNV and CDR2 is YYDKDF in the germline V gene (reference sequence). V was clipped by 11 bases and J by 0 bases; unmatched bases: 16. The CDR3 has 19 residues. The CDR3 DNA follows: TGTGCCGCATCCTCGCCGGGACTAGCGGGGTTGACCTCCTACAATGAGCAGTTCTTC. Encoded protein: CAASSPGLAGLTSYNEQFF.

This clonotype was counted only a few times. The rearrangement links TRBV20-1 to TRBJ1-2, with D possibly being TRBD1 (5 bases). There are 16 residues in the CDR3. Trimming cost V 6 bases and J 2 bases, with 22 bases left between them. Per the germline V gene, CDR1 is DFQATT and CDR2 is SNEGSKA (reference sequence). The CDR3: CSANPLMGEGNYGYTF. In DNA, the CDR3 is TGCAGTGCCAACCCCTTGATGGGCGAGGGGAACTATGGCTACACCTTC.

This clonotype has a handful of counts. The rearrangement joins TRBV12-3 or TRBV12-4 to TRBJ1-4; 9 nucleotides line up with TRBD1. The CDR3 loop spans 14 amino acids. V dropped 6 bases and J dropped 5; count of bases not matched to a gene: 4. For the CDR3, the DNA is TGTGCCAGCAGCTACGGGACAGGGAATGAAAAACTGTTTTTT. It specifies CASSYGTGNEKLFF.

The chain joins TRBV13 to TRBJ2-6; 11 bases match TRBD2. Germline V gene sequence: CDR1 PRHDT, CDR2 FYEKMQ (reference sequence). The CDR3 has 15 amino acids. V shed 5 bases, J shed 10 bases, and the junction held 7 bases outside the gene matches. This chain's CDR3 is CASSTQIAGGNVLTF. In nucleotides, the CDR3 is TGTGCCAGCAGCACCCAAATAGCGGGGGGGAACGTCCTGACTTTC. Based on the CDR3 plus reference TRBV13 and TRBJ2-6, the full variable domain is AAGVIQSPRHLIKEKRETATLKCYPIPRHDTVYWYQQGPGQDPQFLISFYEKMQSDKGSIPDRFSAQQFSDYHSELNMSSLELGDSALYFCASSTQIAGGNVLTFGAGSRLTVL.

This clonotype was seen more than once but under ten times. The chain couples TRBV11-1 to TRBJ2-1, with 9 nucleotides matching TRBD2. Looked up from germline, CDR1 is SGHAT and CDR2 is FQDESV (reference sequence). V was pared by 3 bases and J by 5 bases, with 20 bases of the junction left unmatched. This CDR3 spans 20 amino acids. CDR3 protein: CASSFNFTSGYYSVHNEQFF. The CDR3 DNA follows: TGTGCCAGCAGCTTCAACTTTACTAGCGGGTACTATTCAGTTCACAATGAGCAGTTCTTC.

This clonotype has only a few counts. The CDR3 region has the DNA TGTGCCAGCAGCCAGGGACCGCCCTCGTCTAAGGATGGCTACACCTTC. Protein sequence: CASSQGPPSSKDGYTF. This chain uses TRBV14 with TRBJ1-2; tentatively, D is TRBD1 (5 bases). Between the trimmed V and J ends, which lost 3 bases and 6 bases, there was a span of 20 bases. CDR1 is SGHDN, CDR2 FVKESK, per germline. The CDR3 sequence is 16 residues long.

This clonotype was recorded a few times. The chain uses TRBV6-1 and TRBJ2-2; 10 bases are a match to TRBD2. Per germline, CDR1 MNHNS and CDR2 SASEGT. Germline trimming cut 7 bases from V and 6 bases from J; bases unmatched to any gene: 2. The CDR3 loop spans 13 amino acids. The CDR3 spells CASTSGSSGELFF. The CDR3 nucleotides read TGTGCCAGCACTAGCGGGAGTTCCGGGGAGCTGTTTTTT.

CDR3 sequence reads: CASSEATGGLNEQFF. CDR3 in DNA: TGTGCCAGCAGTGAAGCGACAGGGGGCTTAAATGAGCAGTTCTTC. V is TRBV6-1 and J is TRBJ2-1; 10 bases fit TRBD1. The CDR3 has 15 amino acids. Losses at the gene ends were 0 bases for V and 7 bases for J; bases not matched to a gene: 3. The germline V gene encodes CDR1 MNHNS and CDR2 SASEGT.